Following are 25 T cell receptor beta chains from one sample sequenced in a study of blood T cell repertoires in COVID-19. Data came from immunoSEQ multiplex PCR; TCRdb stores just in-frame clones and leaves some out. The sample contains fewer than 250,000 clones, 83% of which appear only once. The sequenced sample was PBMCs or T cells enriched from blood (not recorded which). Receptors were obtained from a woman aged 40 to 50 who had been exposed to COVID-19.

The chain is built from TRBV3-1 (or the pseudogene TRBV3-2) and TRBJ2-7, with TRBD2 identical over 12 bases. J gave up 4 bases and V 1 base, and 8 bases lay outside the gene matches. Germline V lookup: CDR1 LGHDT, CDR2 YNNKEL (reference sequence). This CDR3 is built from 17 residues. CDR3 coding DNA: TGTGCCAGCAGCCAAGCTAGCGGGGGGGCCATATTTTACGAGCAGTACTTC. Protein product: CASSQASGGAIFYEQYF.

The chain has TRBV9 and TRBJ1-6, with a weak D call TRBD1 (5 bases). The V and J ends lost 0 bases and 5 bases respectively, with 6 bases between them. The length of the CDR3 is 14 residues. Germline-derived CDR1 and CDR2 are SGDLS and YYNGEE. The chain's CDR3 is CASSVGQHNSPLHF. As DNA, the CDR3 is TGTGCCAGCAGCGTAGGACAGCATAATTCACCCCTCCACTTT.

The rearrangement joins TRBV2 to TRBJ2-7; D is undetermined. From germline, CDR1 is SNHLY and CDR2 FYNNEI. V lost 3 bases to trimming and J lost 0 bases, with 12 bases between them. The CDR3 totals 15 residues. The CDR3 bases are TGTGCCAGCAGTGATGTTTGGCTCAACTCCTACGAGCAGTACTTC. It is translated as CASSDVWLNSYEQYF.

This chain links TRBV19 with TRBJ1-2; 11 bases line up with TRBD1. This CDR3 is 16 amino acids long. V shed 3 bases and J 0 bases; nucleotides not matched to a gene: 3. The germline gives CDR1 LNHDA, CDR2 SQIVND (reference sequence). The CDR3 region is CASSIWDRGANYGYTF. Here the CDR3 DNA reads TGTGCCAGTAGTATCTGGGACAGGGGGGCTAACTATGGCTACACCTTC.

The genes are TRBV5-1 and TRBJ1-2; perhaps TRBD1 as D (6 bases). The CDR3 totals 15 residues. Trimming pared 4 bases from V and 4 bases from J, leaving 17 bases between. Germline V gene lookup returns CDR1 SGHRS and CDR2 YFSETQ. CDR3 amino acids: CASSPNREILYGYTF. CDR3 bases: TGCGCCAGCAGCCCGAACAGGGAAATTCTCTATGGCTACACCTTC.

The chain links TRBV6-5 to TRBJ1-5; D is undetermined. The CDR3 loop spans 13 amino acids. The germline V gene encodes CDR1 MNHEY and CDR2 SVGAGI. V gave up 11 bases and J gave up 0 bases, with 11 bases separating them. The CDR3 sequence is CAGQIDSNQPQHF. The CDR3 nucleotides are TGTGCCGGGCAGATTGATAGCAATCAGCCCCAGCATTTT.

The V call is TRBV19, the J call TRBJ1-4; D perhaps matches TRBD1 (6 bases). Trimming left V 7 bases short and J 0 bases short, with 12 bases between. The V gene's germline CDR1 is LNHDA and CDR2 SQIVND (reference sequence). The CDR3 is 15 amino acids. The CDR3 region has the DNA TGTGCCAGTAAGCCCTCAGGGGCAACTAATGAAAAACTGTTTTTT. Its protein product is CASKPSGATNEKLFF. Combining the CDR3 with reference TRBV19 and TRBJ1-4 gives the whole variable domain DGGITQSPKYLFRKEGQNVTLSCEQNLNHDAMYWYRQDPGQGLRLIYYSQIVNDFQKGDIAEGYSVSREKKESFPLTVTSAQKNPTAFYLCASKPSGATNEKLFFGSGTQLSVL.

This chain uses TRBV29-1 with TRBJ2-7, with a possible D match to TRBD1 (5 bases). Trimming shortened V by 4 bases and J by 3 bases, and 31 bases separated the two germline ends. The CDR3 contains 19 residues. Germline CDR1 is SQVTM and CDR2 is ANQGSEA. The CDR3 here is CSVANPRGLTPARGYEQYF. The CDR3 region has the DNA TGCAGCGTTGCCAACCCGCGAGGTTTGACCCCGGCAAGGGGCTACGAGCAGTACTTC.

The rearrangement uses TRBV24-1 and TRBJ1-6; the match to TRBD1 covers 11 bases. The ends lost 4 bases at V and 9 bases at J; junction bases unmatched: 4. Germline V CDR1 and CDR2: KGHDR, SFDVKD. CDR3 length equals 15 residues. Here the CDR3 DNA reads TGTGCCACCAGTGACCCGGGGACAGGGGGTTCACCCCTCCACTTT. Residues: CATSDPGTGGSPLHF.

The V call is TRBV12-5, the J call TRBJ1-5; TRBD1 agrees at 8 bases. This CDR3 has 20 residues. V lost 0 bases and J lost 0; bases outside the gene matches: 13. Looked up from germline, CDR1 is LGHNT and CDR2 is FRNRAP. The CDR3 region is CASGLVRGGQARLSNQPQHF. CDR3 DNA sequence: TGTGCTAGTGGTTTGGTAAGAGGGGGACAGGCGAGACTTAGCAATCAGCCCCAGCATTTT.

This rearrangement joins TRBV19 to TRBJ1-5; TRBD1 aligns across 8 bases. V lost 5 bases to trimming and J lost 5 bases; unmatched junction nucleotides: 8. The CDR3 sequence is 15 residues long. The germline V gene encodes CDR1 LNHDA and CDR2 SQIVND (reference sequence). CDR3: CASSSSGGVYQPQHF. The CDR3 coding sequence is TGTGCCAGTAGTTCCTCAGGGGGCGTCTATCAGCCCCAGCATTTT.

V is TRBV7-3 and J is TRBJ2-7; TRBD2 matches at 9 bases. V shed 4 bases, J shed 3 bases, and the junction held 7 bases outside the gene matches. The CDR3 has 15 residues. The germline gives CDR1 SGHTA, CDR2 FQGTGA. The CDR3 DNA is TGTGCCAGCAGCTGGGCTAGCGGGGCTCACTACGAGCAGTACTTC. It encodes CASSWASGAHYEQYF.

The chain is built from TRBV11-2 and TRBJ1-1; 7 bases are a match to TRBD1. Trimming removed 0 bases from V and 4 bases from J; junction bases left unmatched: 5. The CDR3 is 15 residues long. In germline, CDR1 is SGHAT, CDR2 FQNNGV. Here the CDR3 DNA reads TGTGCCAGCAGCTTAGATAAACAGGGGACCACTGAAGCTTTCTTT. Protein product: CASSLDKQGTTEAFF.

The genes are TRBV7-2 and TRBJ2-1; D is uncertain. Germline CDR1 and CDR2: SGHTA and FQGNSA. The V end was cut by 6 bases, the J end by 3 bases, with 15 bases between. There are 15 residues in the CDR3. As DNA, the CDR3 is TGTGCCAGCAGACCTATGTCAGGCCACTACAATGAGCAGTTCTTC. Translating gives CASRPMSGHYNEQFF.

The J gene is TRBJ1-2, the V gene TRBV28, with D tentatively TRBD1 (6 bases). Per germline, CDR1 MDHEN and CDR2 SYDVKM. The CDR3 totals 15 residues. The V end was cut by 7 bases, the J end by 4 bases, with 19 bases between. CDR3 region: CASITGGPTGYGYTF. The DNA for the CDR3 is TGTGCCAGCATTACGGGGGGCCCGACCGGCTATGGCTACACCTTC.

The chain recombines TRBV6-1 with TRBJ1-3; D ambiguous. Trimming cost V 0 bases and J 7 bases, with 19 bases left between them. CDR3 length: 17 residues. Germline-derived CDR1 and CDR2 are MNHNS and SASEGT. CDR3 sequence (DNA): TGTGCCAGCAGTGAAGCCCAGACCCCTTCGAGGTCGAACACCATATATTTT. Its protein is CASSEAQTPSRSNTIYF.

The chain carries TRBV27 and TRBJ1-2; the D gene is possibly TRBD1 (6 bases). The CDR3 has 14 amino acids. Per the germline V gene, CDR1 is MNHEY and CDR2 is SMNVEV (reference sequence). V shed 4 bases and J shed 5 bases, with 14 bases lying between them. CDR3 coding DNA: TGTGCCAGCAGTTCAGGCGGGGGCCCATATGGCTACACCTTC. Translated: CASSSGGGPYGYTF.

CDR3 nucleotide sequence: TGTGCCAGCAGCTTCAACAGGGGGGGCACCGGGGAGCTGTTTTTT. The encoded protein is CASSFNRGGTGELFF. The V call is TRBV5-4, the J call TRBJ2-2, with a tentative D call TRBD1 (8 bases). V was clipped by 2 bases and J by 4 bases, with 12 bases between them. CDR3 length equals 15 residues. Germline V gene lookup returns CDR1 SGHNT and CDR2 YYREEE (reference sequence).

The sample holds one count of this clone. The J gene is TRBJ1-5, the V gene TRBV7-2, with D hard to call. Germline CDR1 reads SGHTA; CDR2 reads FQGNSA. There are 14 residues in the CDR3. V was trimmed by 5 bases and J by 2 bases, leaving 10 bases between them. As DNA, the CDR3 is TGTGCCAGCAGCGCACACGGGGGCAATCAGCCCCAGCATTTT. Encoded protein: CASSAHGGNQPQHF.

The chain recombines TRBV9 with TRBJ1-2, with 11 positions matching TRBD1. The CDR3 runs 13 residues. V shed 5 bases and J 6 bases; nucleotides not matched to a gene: 3. Germline V CDR1 and CDR2: SGDLS, YYNGEE. The CDR3 nucleotides read TGTGCCAGCAGTCTGGACAGGGGGCATGGCTACACCTTC. Translation: CASSLDRGHGYTF.

This chain joins TRBV28 and TRBJ2-3; possible D gene TRBD2, 7 bases. V dropped 3 bases and J dropped 10 bases, with 20 bases sitting between them. Germline-derived CDR1 and CDR2 are MDHEN and SYDVKM. This CDR3 is built from 15 residues. CDR3 bases: TGTGCCAGCAGTTTGGGGGGGGCGGGGGCCCTCTCGCAGTATTTT. Translation: CASSLGGAGALSQYF.

The V call is TRBV27, the J call TRBJ2-6; weak D call: TRBD2 (5 bases). The CDR3 has 15 residues. V was shortened by 6 bases and J by 2 bases, with 11 bases between the two germline ends. In germline, CDR1 is MNHEY, CDR2 SMNVEV (reference sequence). CDR3 sequence: CASRPGFAGANVLTF. As DNA, the CDR3 is TGTGCCAGCAGACCGGGGTTTGCTGGGGCCAACGTCCTGACTTTC.

This sequence joins TRBV11-3 and TRBJ1-3, with D perhaps matching TRBD1 (5 bases). This CDR3 region has 15 residues. V gave up 3 bases and J gave up 3 bases, with 12 bases separating them. Germline CDR1 reads SGHNT; CDR2 reads YENEEA. CDR3 coding DNA: TGTGCCAGCAGCTTGCGGGGGGAAAGTGGAAACACCATATATTTT. As protein: CASSLRGESGNTIYF.

The chain carries TRBV28 and TRBJ1-3; D is possibly TRBD1 (5 bases). The CDR3 runs 16 residues. CDR1 is MDHEN, CDR2 SYDVKM, per germline. V lost 3 bases, J lost 0 bases, and 12 bases lay in between. The CDR3 loop is CASSLGQGSSGNTIYF. The DNA of the CDR3 is TGTGCCAGCAGTTTGGGGCAGGGCAGCTCTGGAAACACCATATATTTT.

The chain uses TRBV5-8 and TRBJ2-2; 8 nucleotides agree with TRBD1. Germline lookup yields CDR1 SGHTS and CDR2 YDEGEE. This CDR3 comprises 15 residues. Trimming at V came to 4 bases and at J to 6 bases, leaving 8 bases not matched to a gene. DNA for the CDR3: TGTGCCAGCAGCCAGGCGACAGGGGCAGCCGGGGAGCTGTTTTTT. It translates to CASSQATGAAGELFF. Variable domain in full (rest from reference TRBV5-8 and TRBJ2-2): EAGVTQSPTHLIKTRGQQATLRCSPISGHTSVYWYQQALGLGLQFLLWYDEGEERNRGNFPPRFSGRQFPNYSSELNVNALELEDSALYLCASSQATGAAGELFFGEGSRLTVL.